These 10 T cell receptor beta chains were all obtained from the same sample, sequenced in a study of PD-1 blockade in classical Hodgkin lymphoma. Sequenced by immunoSEQ multiplex PCR; TCRdb stores in-frame clones only, minus some. The table shows fewer than 20,000 clones, with 84% occurring only once. Stated time point: newly diagnosed, previously untreated cHL patient sample. The sequenced sample was peripheral blood mononuclear cells (PBMCs). The receptors originated from a human donor with classical Hodgkin lymphoma.

In its sample, this clone was seen once. This chain links TRBV21-1 with TRBJ1-5; the table gives TRBD1 as D, unverified against the DNA. TRBV21-1 is classified as a pseudogene. The CDR3 totals 17 residues. The CDR3 region has the DNA TGTGCCAGCAGCAAAGCCCACGGGACAGGGGGAGGCCAGCCCCAGCATTTT. Protein sequence: CASSKAHGTGGGQPQHF.

V gene TRBV25-1 combines with J gene TRBJ2-7; a weak D match, TRBD2 (5 bases). Trimming took 4 bases from V and 0 from J, leaving 16 bases between them. The CDR3 has 16 residues. Germline CDR1 is MGHDK and CDR2 is SYGVNS. The CDR3 sequence is CASSAAQRKSSYEQYF. CDR3 DNA: TGTGCCAGCAGTGCGGCCCAGCGGAAAAGCTCCTACGAGCAGTACTTC.

The chain is built from TRBV6-6 and TRBJ1-2; 7 nucleotides agree with TRBD1. The CDR3 length is 14 residues. The ends lost 2 bases at V and 6 bases at J; junction bases unmatched: 6. Germline CDR1 MNHNY, CDR2 SVGAGI (reference sequence). CDR3 nucleotides: TGTGCCAGCAGTTACGACAGGGAGCTTGATGGCTACACCTTC. This codes for CASSYDRELDGYTF.

The rearrangement links TRBV28 to TRBJ2-7, with D hard to call. The V end lost 3 bases, the J end lost 7 bases, and 4 bases lay between the germline ends. This CDR3 has 10 amino acids. CDR1 is MDHEN and CDR2 is SYDVKM in the germline V gene. The CDR3 spells CASSFQEQYF. In DNA form, the CDR3 reads TGTGCCAGCAGTTTTCAGGAGCAGTACTTC. The full variable domain, completed using reference TRBV28 and TRBJ2-7, is DVKVTQSSRYLVKRTGEKVFLECVQDMDHENMFWYRQDPGLGLRLIYFSYDVKMKEKGDIPEGYSVSREKKERFSLILESASTNQTSMYLCASSFQEQYFGPGTRLTVT.

A few counts support this clone. The V and J genes are TRBV19 and TRBJ1-1; TRBD1 agrees at 7 bases. CDR1 and CDR2 (germline): LNHDA, SQIVND (reference sequence). V lost 6 bases and J lost 4; bases outside the gene matches: 8. This CDR3 region has 14 residues. CDR3 loop: CASSPTGPGTEAFF. CDR3 nucleotides: TGTGCCAGTAGCCCGACAGGGCCCGGCACTGAAGCTTTCTTT.

The V call is TRBV5-1, the J call TRBJ2-7; 13 bases are shared with TRBD2. The junction had 6 bases not matched to a gene; V was cut back by 4 bases and J by 5 bases. The CDR3 sequence is 15 residues long. CDR1 is SGHRS, CDR2 YFSETQ, per germline. The CDR3 region has the DNA TGCGCCAGCAGCCGTGGACTAGCGGGAGCCAACGAGCAGTACTTC. Its protein is CASSRGLAGANEQYF.

This chain joins TRBV19 and TRBJ1-5, with TRBD1 as a possible D gene (6 bases). The V end lost 7 bases, the J end lost 6 bases, and 19 bases lay between the germline ends. The CDR3 consists of 15 residues. CDR1 is LNHDA and CDR2 is SQIVND in the germline V gene (reference sequence). CDR3 coding DNA: TGTGCCAGTACCTCAGGGAGGGGGGGGCCTCAGCCCCAGCATTTT. This translates into CASTSGRGGPQPQHF. Together with reference TRBV19 and TRBJ1-5, the CDR3 gives the full variable domain: DGGITQSPKYLFRKEGQNVTLSCEQNLNHDAMYWYRQDPGQGLRLIYYSQIVNDFQKGDIAEGYSVSREKKESFPLTVTSAQKNPTAFYLCASTSGRGGPQPQHFGDGTRLSIL.

This chain joins TRBV7-9 and TRBJ2-3; TRBD2 matches 7 bases. V was pared by 2 bases and J by 11 bases, with 10 bases of the junction left unmatched. CDR1 is SEHNR and CDR2 is FQNEAQ in the germline V gene (reference sequence). This CDR3 spans 14 amino acids. This CDR3 is CASSLFPSGFVQYF. The CDR3, as DNA: TGTGCCAGCAGCTTATTCCCTAGCGGTTTCGTGCAGTATTTT.

The CDR3 is CASSDAGSSVVTDTQYF. The DNA for the CDR3 is TGTGCCAGCAGTGATGCGGGCTCTAGCGTAGTCACAGATACGCAGTATTTT. The chain employs TRBV2 and TRBJ2-3; TRBD2 might be the D (6 bases). Germline-derived CDR1 and CDR2 are SNHLY and FYNNEI. V was cut by 3 bases and J by 2 bases, with 18 bases left in between. The CDR3 has 17 amino acids.

The V gene is TRBV27, the J gene TRBJ2-5; D gene unclear. Trimming stripped 2 bases from V and 4 bases from J, with 5 bases between. The CDR3 has 12 residues. Germline V gene lookup returns CDR1 MNHEY and CDR2 SMNVEV (reference sequence). The CDR3, as DNA: TGTGCCAGCAGTTTAGTAGGAGAGACCCAGTACTTC. As protein: CASSLVGETQYF.